This T cell receptor (beta chain) derives from a study of cytomegalovirus exposure and HLA in healthy donors listed by TCRdb under 2017. About the full investigation: In an earlier analysis of 450 to 750 of the donors, under 300 Gb of sequence data and 117 million unique TCR beta sequences from about 190 million T cells were reported. An earlier analysis of about 600 of the donors used high-throughput TCR beta sequencing to judge whether each TCR beta V gene segment behaved as functional or pseudogenic. All discovery cohort repertoires had been generated using a single sequencing platform. Donor age, sex, ethnicity and CMV serostatus were collected together with the repertoire data. The study was designed to test whether signatures of past pathogen exposure could be identified by cataloging public T cell receptors. Of the roughly 400 genotyped donors, 65% to 90% were placed in the genetic ancestry cluster associated with self-reported Caucasian donors. Rather than drawing on any new phenotypic data, the later analysis identified candidate immune exposures from TCR beta sequences and the way those sequences occurred across donors. Roughly 300 gigabases of sequencing data and approximately 85 million unique TCR sequences were included in an early release covering several hundred HLA-typed donors. In a later analysis, previously published TCR beta repertoires from several hundred donors were re-analyzed and high-resolution HLA genotyping was added so that TCR occurrence patterns could be studied. HLA typing covered class I and class II loci at four-digit resolution. To predict cytomegalovirus infection status, the study combined high-throughput TCR immunosequencing, statistical association of individual TCRs with disease status, and machine learning. Genome-wide SNP genotypes for about 65% of the 666 donors were used in a later genetic analysis, which treated that subset as a discovery cohort. Typing coverage varied by locus: roughly 629-630 donors for A, B, C, DRB1 and DQB1; approximately 560 for DQA1; 600 to 610 for DPA1; roughly 470 for DPB1. Among several hundred genotyped donors of the cohort, an average of roughly 230,000 unique TCR beta nucleotide sequences was sequenced per donor, of which 15% to 20% were non-productive. Roughly five DR-DQ haplotypes were handled as single units for association and clustering because linkage in the cohort was strong. The study used immunosequencing to profile the T cell repertoires of approximately 650 subjects and linked those repertoires to cytomegalovirus serostatus. Along with the roughly 710-subject first cohort, a separate validation cohort of more than 90 different subjects was used.

The CDR3 spans 11 residues, from the cysteine through the phenylalanine. The retained sequence is limited to the CDR3, 33 bases, with the frame set at the first base. Trimming takes 0 bases from V and 8 bases from J, and the germline ends sit 5 bases apart. The germline V gene (reference sequence) supplies CDR1 SGHNT and CDR2 YYREEE. The library relied on the immunoSEQ multiplex PCR assay. A mixture of 60 forward primers for TCR Vbeta segments and 13 reverse primers for TCR Jbeta segments was used in the multiplex PCR. A multiplex PCR assay on genomic DNA amplified the CDR3 region of rearranged TCR beta genes. The Illumina HiSeq System was used to sequence the amplified TCR beta libraries as 87-base-pair reads. Turning to the authors' computational methods: A later analysis counted 65 million to 90 million unique TCR beta chains across the 690 or so repertoires, and some 11 million of these chains were shared by at least two donors. Raw reads were error-corrected and collapsed into unique sequences with a nearest-neighbor algorithm that merged closely related sequences to remove PCR and sequencing errors. V, D and J gene segments were assigned by aligning CDR3 sequences to IMGT reference sequences. Each retained sequence needed at least a six-nucleotide match to both a V gene segment and a J gene segment. Rearrangements were classified as productive when the CDR3 lacked stop codons and remained in frame with V and J, and all other rearrangements were classified as non-productive. CDR3 was defined by IMGT convention, running from the second conserved V-encoded cysteine to the conserved J-encoded phenylalanine. Sequences without an unambiguous match to a single V gene segment were excluded from the earlier analysis of approximately 560 of the donors. In an earlier analysis of about 590 of the donors, a V segment was called functional when productive rearrangements were above 56.7%, and segregating when the standard deviation between donors exceeded 5%. A statistical classification framework was developed to diagnose cytomegalovirus status using the catalog of TCR beta chain sequences. V and J gene assignment, in a later analysis, came from comparing TCR nucleotide sequences with IMGT/GENE-DB human TR gene sequences. The TCRdist pipeline was used in a later analysis to assign CDR3 sequences and most-parsimonious VDJ recombination scenarios. A later analysis defined each TCR beta chain by its CDR3 amino acid sequence plus V-gene family, and excluded reads lacking a unique V-gene family. A later analysis removed 500 to 650 highly shared, low-generation-probability nucleotide sequences to deal with suspected cross-contamination and a sequencing artifact. In a later analysis, a clonal expansion index for each public chain was calculated from normalized within-repertoire ranks of inferred template counts. A later analysis computed generation probabilities with a VDJ recombination model fitted to out-of-frame rearrangements, and checked the results against IGoR. Hypergeometric tests were used in a later analysis to score TCR-TCR, TCR-HLA and TCR-CMV co-occurrence, with a repertoire-size bias correction applied to the TCR pairs. In a later analysis, false discovery rates were estimated by permuting HLA or CMV assignments 20 times. In a later analysis, co-occurring TCRs were grouped using DBSCAN, with TCRdist sequence similarity added in when clustering inside HLA-allele-positive subsets. Repertoires with fewer than 30,000 or more than 120,000 public chains were left out of co-occurrence clustering, as were a handful of repertoires with anomalous nucleotide sharing. In TCRdb, the immuneACCESS table is reduced to in-frame sequences with V and J assigned. These tables do not hold every clone; where another copy was compared, an unresolved V gene accounts for under half, and the others remain unexplained. D and trimming come from the DNA, and the V and J calls and clone size come from that table. In this sample the table shows 110,000 to 150,000 clones, more than 70% of which occur a single time. Roughly 1.6% of the sample goes to the ten largest clones.

With regard to this clone: This clone's antigen is unknown. No quality values exist for individual bases; no much larger clone is one base distant.

The cohort consisted of 666 healthy bone marrow donors. At the time of sampling, all cohort members were nominally healthy, though unrecorded immune exposures were likely present. The donor tested CMV seronegative, placing the donor among the approximately 400 seronegative members of the cohort. A peripheral blood sample was provided by each donor, and peripheral blood mononuclear cells were used for TCR beta sequencing. Genomic DNA was extracted from the blood cell samples with the Qiagen DNeasy Blood Extraction Kit. Results and caveats for the whole study, not just this receptor: In a later genetic analysis, a missense DCLRE1C variant was associated with V-gene and J-gene trimming of TCR beta chains, and the association was replicated in an independent cohort. Some IMGT-functional V segments, including TRBV6-2 and TRBV6-3, could not be told apart with the 87-base-pair reads, so those segments were excluded. Specific HLA alleles were associated with 15,000 to 20,000 TCR beta sequences at a false discovery rate of 0.05 in a later analysis. A cluster of highly shared sequence variants was judged likely to be a technical artifact of the sequencing pipeline. A total of about 180 TCR beta chains were listed by the study as associated with cytomegalovirus. Most TCR sequences were observed very rarely across donors, whereas some public TCRs were present in many individuals. A few of the identified cytomegalovirus-associated TCR beta chains were confirmed in vitro to be specific for cytomegalovirus antigens. Most CMV-associated TCR beta chains appeared to be HLA-restricted in a later analysis, and the HLA associations seemed to be driven largely by CMV exposure. In a later analysis, HLA-associated TCR beta chains were found to be more clonally expanded and to have lower generation probabilities than equally common non-associated chains. When HLA alleles, especially DR and DQ, strongly co-occurred, attributing TCR associations to individual alleles was difficult. Because some donors lacked HLA typing at each locus, the association tests relied only on the typed subset. In this cohort, only TCR beta chains were sequenced, and detectable features were limited by the absence of alpha or paired-chain data. Linkage disequilibrium might explain the correlated functional status among segregating V segments, but an unknown experimental factor could not be excluded. A further reported finding was that TCR beta sequences accurately predicted the HLA-A and HLA-B alleles for most subjects in the first cohort. In an earlier analysis of under 600 of the donors, most TCR beta V segments were observed in productive rearrangements about 87% or about 30% of the time, broadly matching IMGT annotations. Over 15 rarely observed V segments, including chromosome 9 orphons, were excluded from the earlier analysis of several hundred of the donors because counts were too low. Roughly uniform sequencing depth across donors was assumed in presence/absence analyses, although this assumption may not hold. It was suggested by the authors that the approach could potentially be generalized to other disease states and immunological phenotypes. In both the original and validation cohorts, the classifier was reported to diagnose cytomegalovirus status with high specificity and sensitivity. In a later analysis, the rate of TCR association differed among HLA loci, with DRB1 alleles having the most associated TCRs and HLA-C alleles having the fewest. The only immune exposure information available for the cohort was CMV serostatus. In a later analysis, several top co-occurrence clusters were reported to appear linked to parvovirus B19, influenza, CMV and Epstein-Barr virus. Compared with the 666-donor mean, donors in an Asian-associated ancestry cluster had fewer N-insertions in productive TCRs, according to a later genetic analysis.

The rearrangement combines TRBV5-4 with TRBJ1-1, with the D gene not clear enough to name. The TCR comes from a woman aged 40 to 49 in good health and CMV-seronegative. Sequenced sample: PBMCs. The CDR3 region reads CASSLGGEAFF. The DNA sequence follows: TGTGCCAGCAGCTTGGGTGGCGAAGCTTTCTTT. With the portions outside the CDR3 filled from the reference TRBV5-4 and TRBJ1-1 genes, the complete variable region becomes ETGVTQSPTHLIKTRGQQVTLRCSSQSGHNTVSWYQQALGQGPQFIFQYYREEENGRGNFPPRFSGLQFPNYSSELNVNALELDDSALYLCASSLGGEAFFGQGTRLTVV.